The 16 T cell receptor beta chains reported below all come from one sample, sequenced in a study of cytomegalovirus exposure and HLA in healthy donors. PCR involved 60 Vbeta and 13 Jbeta primers. TCRdb's copy holds only in-frame clones and misses some; the assay was immunoSEQ multiplex PCR. The data contain around 150,000 clones, over 80% of them singletons. The material sequenced was PBMCs. The receptors come from a human donor in good health.

This chain connects TRBV7-2 to TRBJ2-2, with D perhaps TRBD1 (7 bases). Germline V gene lookup returns CDR1 SGHTA and CDR2 FQGNSA. The CDR3 has 15 amino acids. Trimming removed 8 bases at V and 5 bases at J, with 18 bases between. The CDR3 DNA sequence: TGTGCCAGCCGAACACAGGGGAGCGGGACCGGGGAGCTGTTTTTT. The encoded protein is CASRTQGSGTGELFF.

For the CDR3, the DNA is TGTGCCACCAGCACCCGGACAGGGGGCTCCTACGAGCAGTACTTC. It yields the protein CATSTRTGGSYEQYF. The chain recombines TRBV15 with TRBJ2-7; 10 nucleotides align to TRBD1. CDR3 length: 15 amino acids. V lost 4 bases and J lost 0; bases outside the gene matches: 3. Germline CDR1 reads LNHNV; CDR2 reads YYDKDF (reference sequence).

The chain links TRBV6-1 to TRBJ2-5; 8 positions agree with TRBD2. This CDR3 contains 11 residues. J lost 5 bases, V lost 11 bases, and 4 bases had no gene match. Germline CDR1 is MNHNS and CDR2 is SASEGT. DNA for the CDR3: TGTGCCGTTAGCGGGATGGAGACCCAGTACTTC. Translation: CAVSGMETQYF.

The genes are TRBV5-1 and TRBJ1-2; 9 bases line up with TRBD1. V trimming: 3 bases; J trimming: 5 bases; junction bases outside the gene matches: 17. The CDR3 spans 18 residues. Germline V gives CDR1 SGHRS, CDR2 YFSETQ. Here the CDR3 reads CASSSHPPGQGMEYGYTF. CDR3 DNA: TGCGCCAGCAGCTCACACCCTCCCGGACAGGGGATGGAGTATGGCTACACCTTC.

The chain employs TRBV13 and TRBJ2-7; 8 positions agree with TRBD2. The CDR3 is made up of 17 amino acids. Germline-derived CDR1 and CDR2 are PRHDT and FYEKMQ (reference sequence). V lost 1 base, J lost 5 bases, and 13 bases stayed unmatched. In DNA, the CDR3 is TGTGCCAGCAGCTTAGTGGGAGGCGGCGGGGGGAGGCACGAGCAGTACTTC. It yields the protein CASSLVGGGGGRHEQYF.

The V call is TRBV7-9, the J call TRBJ2-1, with 8 bases aligning to TRBD2. Germline CDR1 is SEHNR and CDR2 is FQNEAQ (reference sequence). This CDR3 region has 15 residues. Trimming at V came to 5 bases and at J to 15 bases, leaving 18 bases not matched to a gene. The chain's CDR3 is CASSPTSVAGPSWFF. The CDR3 DNA is TGTGCCAGCAGCCCCACCTCGGTAGCGGGGCCTAGTTGGTTCTTC.

The chain combines TRBV4-3 with TRBJ2-7, with D perhaps matching TRBD1 (6 bases). This CDR3 contains 20 residues. Trimming took 1 base from V and 4 from J, leaving 29 bases between them. Germline loops: CDR1 LGHNA, CDR2 YSLEER. In DNA, the CDR3 is TGCGCCAGCAGCCAAGTTGTTTGGGTGTCGGACAGAACAGGAACTTACGAGCAGTACTTC. It translates to CASSQVVWVSDRTGTYEQYF.

V gene TRBV5-3 combines with J gene TRBJ2-5; 9 bases fit TRBD2. TRBV5-3 is filed as an ORF, its function uncertain. The CDR3 loop spans 20 amino acids. J lost 6 bases, V lost 0 bases, and 21 bases had no gene match. CDR3 sequence reads: CARSLVVEARGRGGRKTQYF. CDR3 nucleotide sequence: TGTGCCAGAAGCTTGGTTGTGGAGGCGCGCGGGCGGGGGGGCCGAAAGACCCAGTACTTC.

The chain links TRBV6-1 to TRBJ1-2; unclear D gene. The CDR3 extends over 15 amino acids. Germline-derived CDR1 and CDR2 are MNHNS and SASEGT. Trimming cost V 6 bases and J 5 bases, with 19 bases left between them. This chain's CDR3 is CASRDPPGIGYGYTF. DNA for the CDR3: TGTGCCAGCAGGGATCCACCGGGGATAGGTTATGGCTACACCTTC.

The V and J genes are TRBV6-5 and TRBJ2-7; TRBD2 matches 8 bases. Germline V gene sequence: CDR1 MNHEY, CDR2 SVGAGI. The CDR3 length is 14 residues. V lost 7 bases and J lost 2; bases outside the gene matches: 7. CDR3 sequence: CASTNSGGAYEQYF. The CDR3 nucleotides are TGTGCCAGCACCAACAGCGGGGGCGCCTACGAGCAGTACTTC.

This sequence joins TRBV4-3 and TRBJ1-2; D is unresolved. The CDR3 is 15 residues long. Trimming removed 0 bases from V and 7 bases from J, with 15 bases in between. Germline-derived CDR1 and CDR2 are LGHNA and YSLEER. CDR3 in DNA: TGCGCCAGCAGCCAAGACGGCAGAGGGTCAGCTGGCTACACCTTC. Translation: CASSQDGRGSAGYTF.

This chain uses TRBV18 with TRBJ1-2, with D tentatively TRBD1 (5 bases). V was cut by 0 bases and J by 5 bases, with 10 bases left in between. The germline V gene has CDR1 KGHSH and CDR2 LQKENI. The CDR3 has 14 amino acids. CDR3 sequence: CASSPPQGRYGYTF. DNA of the CDR3: TGTGCCAGCTCACCACCCCAGGGCCGATATGGCTACACCTTC.

The chain combines TRBV4-3 with TRBJ2-7; TRBD2 matches 11 bases. The V gene end was trimmed by 1 base and the J gene end by 2 bases; junction bases not matched to a gene: 1. This CDR3 is built from 15 residues. Germline CDR1 is LGHNA and CDR2 is YSLEER. DNA of the CDR3: TGCGCCAGCAGCCAAGTTAGCGGGGGGGCCTACGAGCAGTACTTC. Amino acid sequence: CASSQVSGGAYEQYF.

The V and J genes are TRBV18 and TRBJ2-6, with D unresolved. Trimming cost V 4 bases and J 4 bases, with 11 bases left between them. CDR1 is KGHSH and CDR2 is LQKENI in the germline V gene. The CDR3 spans 15 residues. The CDR3 DNA sequence: TGTGCCAGCTCACTGCAAGGAGCGGGGGCCAACGTCCTGACTTTC. Its protein is CASSLQGAGANVLTF.

The chain couples TRBV6-5 to TRBJ1-1, with D hard to call. The CDR3 runs 12 residues. Between the trimmed V and J ends, which lost 2 bases and 3 bases, there was a span of 4 bases. Germline V gene data show CDR1 as MNHEY and CDR2 as SVGAGI. As DNA, the CDR3 is TGTGCCAGCAGTTACCAGGACACTGAAGCTTTCTTT. Translated: CASSYQDTEAFF.

CDR3: CASRGTSPRGRRSYEQYF. CDR3 DNA: TGTGCCAGCAGAGGGACATCCCCTAGGGGTAGGCGCTCCTACGAGCAGTACTTC. The chain uses TRBV2 and TRBJ2-7; D is possibly TRBD1 (6 bases). CDR1 is SNHLY, CDR2 FYNNEI, per germline. Trimming stripped 6 bases from V and 0 bases from J, with 24 bases between. CDR3 size: 18 residues.